This TCR beta chain was recorded in a study of blood T cell repertoires in COVID-19. Study at large: Researchers got acute and convalescent COVID-19 samples from the United States, Italy and Spain.

The CDR3 has 14 residues. V lost 5 bases, J lost 6 bases, and 3 bases stayed unmatched. Germline V CDR1 and CDR2: SEHNR, FQNEAQ (reference sequence). The Seattle patients joined while their infection was active and were tracked longitudinally afterward. Per the original methods: Reference gene primers were amplified, and this amplification served to estimate nucleated cell counts. TCRdb's table, derived via immunoSEQ multiplex PCR, lists solely in-frame clones and lacks some. V, J and clone size are those of that table, while D and trimming were read from the DNA. Here the sample spans 180,000 or so clones, around 80% being singletons.

The source material was peripheral blood. This receptor was obtained from an elderly woman with COVID-19, enrolled during active disease. The chain uses TRBV7-9 and TRBJ2-2; TRBD1 matches at 10 bases. CDR3 nucleotide sequence: TGTGCCAGCAGCGGACAGGGGGGGTCCGGGGAGCTGTTTTTT. Translation gives CASSGQGGSGELFF.